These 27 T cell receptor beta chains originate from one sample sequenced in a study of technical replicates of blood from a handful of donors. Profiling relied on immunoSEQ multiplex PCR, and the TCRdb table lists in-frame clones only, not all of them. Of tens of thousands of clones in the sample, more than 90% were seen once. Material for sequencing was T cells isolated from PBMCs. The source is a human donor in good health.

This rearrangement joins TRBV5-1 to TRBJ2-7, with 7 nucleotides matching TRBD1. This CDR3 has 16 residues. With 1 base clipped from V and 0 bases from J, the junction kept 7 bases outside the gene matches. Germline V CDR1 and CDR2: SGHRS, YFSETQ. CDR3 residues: CASSLQGVQTSYEQYF. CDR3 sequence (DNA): TGCGCCAGCAGCTTGCAGGGGGTACAAACCTCCTACGAGCAGTACTTC.

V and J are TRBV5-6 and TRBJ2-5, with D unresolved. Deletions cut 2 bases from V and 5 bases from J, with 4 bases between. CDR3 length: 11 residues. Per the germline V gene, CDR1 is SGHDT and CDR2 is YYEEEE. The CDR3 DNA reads TGTGCCAGCAGCTTCGTTGAGACCCAGTACTTC. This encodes CASSFVETQYF.

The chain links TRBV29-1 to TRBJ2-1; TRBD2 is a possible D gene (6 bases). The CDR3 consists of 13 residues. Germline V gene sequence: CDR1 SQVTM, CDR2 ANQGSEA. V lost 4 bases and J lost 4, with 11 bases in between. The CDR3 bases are TGCAGCGTTGCGCTTGGAGGGTACAATGAGCAGTTCTTC. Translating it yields CSVALGGYNEQFF.

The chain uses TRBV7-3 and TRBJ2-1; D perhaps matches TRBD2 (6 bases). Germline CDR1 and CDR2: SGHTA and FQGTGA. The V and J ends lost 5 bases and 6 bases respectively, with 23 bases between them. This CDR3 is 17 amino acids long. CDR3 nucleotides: TGTGCCAGCAGCCGAAAAGTCCTAGTGAACGGGGGCAATGAGCAGTTCTTC. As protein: CASSRKVLVNGGNEQFF.

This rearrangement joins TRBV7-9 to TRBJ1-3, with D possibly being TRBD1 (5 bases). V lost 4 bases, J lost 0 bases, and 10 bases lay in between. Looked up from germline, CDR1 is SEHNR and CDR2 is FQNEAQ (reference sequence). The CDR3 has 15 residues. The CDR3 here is CASSSRGLSGNTIYF. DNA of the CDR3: TGTGCCAGCAGCTCAAGGGGACTCTCTGGAAACACCATATATTTT.

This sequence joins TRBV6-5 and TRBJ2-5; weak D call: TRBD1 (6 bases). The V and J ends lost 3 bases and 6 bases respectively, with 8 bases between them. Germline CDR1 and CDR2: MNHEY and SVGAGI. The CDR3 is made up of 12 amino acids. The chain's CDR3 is CASSYTGKTQYF. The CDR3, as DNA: TGTGCCAGCAGTTATACAGGGAAGACCCAGTACTTC.

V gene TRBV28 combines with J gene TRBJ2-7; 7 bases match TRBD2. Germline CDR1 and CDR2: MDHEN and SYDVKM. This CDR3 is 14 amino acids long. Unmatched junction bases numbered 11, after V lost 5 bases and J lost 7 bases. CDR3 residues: CASSLFAGVGEQYF. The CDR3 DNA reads TGTGCCAGCAGTCTATTCGCGGGAGTGGGGGAGCAGTACTTC. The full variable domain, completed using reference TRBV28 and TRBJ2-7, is DVKVTQSSRYLVKRTGEKVFLECVQDMDHENMFWYRQDPGLGLRLIYFSYDVKMKEKGDIPEGYSVSREKKERFSLILESASTNQTSMYLCASSLFAGVGEQYFGPGTRLTVT.

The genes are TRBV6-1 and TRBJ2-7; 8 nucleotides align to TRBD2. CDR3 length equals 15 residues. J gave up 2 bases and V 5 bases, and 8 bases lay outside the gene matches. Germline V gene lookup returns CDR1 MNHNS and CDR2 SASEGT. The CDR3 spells CASSLGTSTAYEQYF. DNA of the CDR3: TGTGCCAGCAGTCTTGGGACTAGTACGGCCTACGAGCAGTACTTC.

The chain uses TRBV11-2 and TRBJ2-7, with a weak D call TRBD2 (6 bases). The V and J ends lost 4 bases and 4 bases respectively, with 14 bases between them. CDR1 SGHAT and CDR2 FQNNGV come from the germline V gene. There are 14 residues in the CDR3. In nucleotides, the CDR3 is TGTGCCAGCAGCTCCGGGACTTATAGTTACGAGCAGTACTTC. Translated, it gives CASSSGTYSYEQYF.

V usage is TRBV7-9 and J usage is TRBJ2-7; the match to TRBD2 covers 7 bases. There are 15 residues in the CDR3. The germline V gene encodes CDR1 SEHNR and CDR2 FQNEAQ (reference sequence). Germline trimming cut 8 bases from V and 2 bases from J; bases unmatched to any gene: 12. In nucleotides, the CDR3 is TGTGCCAGCCCTCCAACTAGCGTAGAGACCTACGAGCAGTACTTC. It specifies CASPPTSVETYEQYF.

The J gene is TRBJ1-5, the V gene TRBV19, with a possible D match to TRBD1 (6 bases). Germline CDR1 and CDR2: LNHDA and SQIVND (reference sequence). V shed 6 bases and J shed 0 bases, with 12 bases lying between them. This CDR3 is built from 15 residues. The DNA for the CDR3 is TGTGCCAGTAGAGACCAGGGGAATAGCAATCAGCCCCAGCATTTT. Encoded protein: CASRDQGNSNQPQHF.

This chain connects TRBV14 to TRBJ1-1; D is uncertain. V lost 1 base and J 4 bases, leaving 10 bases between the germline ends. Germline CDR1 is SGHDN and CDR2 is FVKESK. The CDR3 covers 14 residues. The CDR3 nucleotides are TGTGCCAGCAGCCAAGTTCGGGGTGGCACTGAAGCTTTCTTT. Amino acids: CASSQVRGGTEAFF.

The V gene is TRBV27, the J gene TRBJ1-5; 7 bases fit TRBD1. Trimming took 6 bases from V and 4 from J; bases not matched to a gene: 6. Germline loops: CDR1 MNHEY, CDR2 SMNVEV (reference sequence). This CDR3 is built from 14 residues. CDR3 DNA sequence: TGTGCCAGCAGGCAGACAGGGTATAATCAGCCCCAGCATTTT. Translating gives CASRQTGYNQPQHF.

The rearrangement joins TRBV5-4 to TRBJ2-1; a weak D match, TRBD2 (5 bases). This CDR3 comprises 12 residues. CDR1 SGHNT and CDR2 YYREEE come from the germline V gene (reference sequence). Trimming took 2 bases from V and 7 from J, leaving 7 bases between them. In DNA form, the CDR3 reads TGTGCCAGCAGCTTACCGGGAAATGAGCAGTTCTTC. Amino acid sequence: CASSLPGNEQFF.

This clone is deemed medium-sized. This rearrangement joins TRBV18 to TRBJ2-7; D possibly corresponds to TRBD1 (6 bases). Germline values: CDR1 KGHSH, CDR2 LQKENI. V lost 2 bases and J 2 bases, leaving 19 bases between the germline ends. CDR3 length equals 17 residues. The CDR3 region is CASSPSLFDRSPYEQYF. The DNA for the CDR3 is TGTGCCAGCTCACCAAGCCTATTTGACAGGAGTCCCTACGAGCAGTACTTC. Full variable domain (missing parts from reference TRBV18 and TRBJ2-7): NAGVMQNPRHLVRRRGQEARLRCSPMKGHSHVYWYRQLPEEGLKFMVYLQKENIIDESGMPKERFSAEFPKEGPSILRIQQVVRGDSAAYFCASSPSLFDRSPYEQYFGPGTRLTVT.

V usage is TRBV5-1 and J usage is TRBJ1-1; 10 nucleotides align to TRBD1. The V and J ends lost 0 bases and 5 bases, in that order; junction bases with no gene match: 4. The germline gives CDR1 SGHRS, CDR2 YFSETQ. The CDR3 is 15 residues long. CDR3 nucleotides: TGCGCCAGCAGCTTGGAGGGGACAGGGGAAACTGAAGCTTTCTTT. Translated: CASSLEGTGETEAFF.

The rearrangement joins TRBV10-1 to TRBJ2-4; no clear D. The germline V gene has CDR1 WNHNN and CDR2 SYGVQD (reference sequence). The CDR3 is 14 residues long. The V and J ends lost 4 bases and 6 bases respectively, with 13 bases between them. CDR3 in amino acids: CASSAPSAGNIQYF. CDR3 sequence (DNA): TGCGCCAGCAGTGCCCCGTCGGCAGGAAACATTCAGTACTTC.

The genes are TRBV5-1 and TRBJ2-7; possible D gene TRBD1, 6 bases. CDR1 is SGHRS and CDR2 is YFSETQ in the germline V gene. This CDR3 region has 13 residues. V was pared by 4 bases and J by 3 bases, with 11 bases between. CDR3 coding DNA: TGCGCCAGCAGCGGGGACACGTTCTACGAGCAGTACTTC. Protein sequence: CASSGDTFYEQYF. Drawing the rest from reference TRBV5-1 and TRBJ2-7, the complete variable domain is KAGVTQTPRYLIKTRGQQVTLSCSPISGHRSVSWYQQTPGQGLQFLFEYFSETQRNKGNFPGRFSGRQFSNSRSEMNVSTLELGDSALYLCASSGDTFYEQYFGPGTRLTVT.

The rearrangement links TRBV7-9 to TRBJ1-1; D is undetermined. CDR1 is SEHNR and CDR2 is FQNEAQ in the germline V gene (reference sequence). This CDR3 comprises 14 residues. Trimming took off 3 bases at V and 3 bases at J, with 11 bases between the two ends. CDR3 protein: CASSFSNGDTEAFF. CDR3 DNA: TGTGCCAGCAGCTTCAGTAACGGGGACACTGAAGCTTTCTTT.

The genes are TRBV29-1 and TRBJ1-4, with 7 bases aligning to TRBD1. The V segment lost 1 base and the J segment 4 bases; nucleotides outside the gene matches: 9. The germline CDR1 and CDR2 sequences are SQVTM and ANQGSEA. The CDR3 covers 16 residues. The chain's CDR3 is CSVEGFEGALNEKLFF. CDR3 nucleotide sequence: TGCAGCGTTGAAGGGTTCGAGGGGGCGCTTAATGAAAAACTGTTTTTT. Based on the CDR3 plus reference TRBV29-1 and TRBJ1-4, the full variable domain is SAVISQKPSRDICQRGTSLTIQCQVDSQVTMMFWYRQQPGQSLTLIATANQGSEATYESGFVIDKFPISRPNLTFSTLTVSNMSPEDSSIYLCSVEGFEGALNEKLFFGSGTQLSVL.

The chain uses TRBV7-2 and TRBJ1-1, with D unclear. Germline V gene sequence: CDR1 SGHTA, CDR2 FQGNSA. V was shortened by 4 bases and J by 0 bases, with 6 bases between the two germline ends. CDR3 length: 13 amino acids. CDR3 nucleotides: TGTGCCAGCAGCTATTCAATGAACACTGAAGCTTTCTTT. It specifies CASSYSMNTEAFF.

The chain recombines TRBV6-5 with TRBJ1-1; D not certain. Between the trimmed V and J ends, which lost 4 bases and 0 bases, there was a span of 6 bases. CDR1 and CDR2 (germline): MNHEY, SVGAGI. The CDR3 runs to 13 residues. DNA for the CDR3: TGTGCCAGCAGTTTTAACTTGAACACTGAAGCTTTCTTT. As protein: CASSFNLNTEAFF.

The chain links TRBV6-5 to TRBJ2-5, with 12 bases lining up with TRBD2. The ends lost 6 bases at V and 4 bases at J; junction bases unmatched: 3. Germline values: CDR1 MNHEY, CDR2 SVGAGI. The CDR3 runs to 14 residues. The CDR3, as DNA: TGTGCCAGCAGACTACTAGCGGGAGGAGAGACCCAGTACTTC. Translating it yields CASRLLAGGETQYF.

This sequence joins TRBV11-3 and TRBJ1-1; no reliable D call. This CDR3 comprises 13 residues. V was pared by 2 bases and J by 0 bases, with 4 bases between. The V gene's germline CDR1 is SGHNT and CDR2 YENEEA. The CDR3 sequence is CASSLQVNTEAFF. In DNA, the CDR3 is TGTGCCAGCAGCTTACAGGTGAACACTGAAGCTTTCTTT.

CDR3 bases: TGTGCCATCAGTGAGCCGTTAGCGGGAGAGGGAGATACGCAGTATTTT. Protein sequence: CAISEPLAGEGDTQYF. The chain recombines TRBV10-3 with TRBJ2-3, with 9 bases identical to TRBD2. Germline V gives CDR1 ENHRY, CDR2 SYGVKD. The CDR3 covers 16 residues. The J segment lost 5 bases and the V segment lost 2 bases, leaving 8 bases of the junction unmatched.

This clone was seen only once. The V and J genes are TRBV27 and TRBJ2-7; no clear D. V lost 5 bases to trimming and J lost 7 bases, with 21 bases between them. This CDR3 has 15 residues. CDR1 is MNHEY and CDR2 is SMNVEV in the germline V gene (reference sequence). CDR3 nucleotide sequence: TGTGCCAGCAGTACGGTAAGGCGGCCCGGCCGGGAGCAGTACTTC. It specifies CASSTVRRPGREQYF.

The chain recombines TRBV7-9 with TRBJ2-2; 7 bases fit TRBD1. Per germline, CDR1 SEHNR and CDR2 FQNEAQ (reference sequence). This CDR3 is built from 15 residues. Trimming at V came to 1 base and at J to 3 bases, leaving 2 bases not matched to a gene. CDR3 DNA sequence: TGTGCCAGCAGCTTAGTAGGGGGCGACACCGGGGAGCTGTTTTTT. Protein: CASSLVGGDTGELFF.